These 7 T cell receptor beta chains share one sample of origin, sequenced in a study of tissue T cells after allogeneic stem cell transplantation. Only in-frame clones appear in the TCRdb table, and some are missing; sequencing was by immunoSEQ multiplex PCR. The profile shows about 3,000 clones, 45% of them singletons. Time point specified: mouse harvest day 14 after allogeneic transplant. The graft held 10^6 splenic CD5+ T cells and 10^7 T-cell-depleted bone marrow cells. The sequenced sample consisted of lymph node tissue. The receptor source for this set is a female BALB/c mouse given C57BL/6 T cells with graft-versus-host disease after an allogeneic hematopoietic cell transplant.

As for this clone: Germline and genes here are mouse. The sequenced CDR3 bases are TGTGCCAGCAGTCTGACTGGGGTCCAAGACACCCAGTAC. This sequence encodes CASSLTGVQDTQY. The CDR3 reads in full as CASSLTGVQDTQYF. The V gene is TRBV26, the J gene TRBJ2-5, with 7 positions matching TRBD2. The read finishes 1 residue shy of the CDR3 end, and the germline J gene is used to complete it. Germline loops: CDR1 KGHPV, CDR2 FQNQEV (reference sequence). The length of the CDR3 is 14 residues. The J segment lost 2 bases and the V segment lost 2 bases, leaving 1 base of the junction unmatched.

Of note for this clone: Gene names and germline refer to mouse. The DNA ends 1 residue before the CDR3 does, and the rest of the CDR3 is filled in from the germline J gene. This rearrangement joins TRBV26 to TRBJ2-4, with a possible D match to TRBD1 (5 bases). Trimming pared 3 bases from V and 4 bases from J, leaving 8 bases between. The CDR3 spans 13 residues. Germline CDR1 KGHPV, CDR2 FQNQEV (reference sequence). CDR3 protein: CASSLTDKNTLYF. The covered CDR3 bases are TGTGCCAGCAGTCTAACGGACAAAAACACCTTGTAC.

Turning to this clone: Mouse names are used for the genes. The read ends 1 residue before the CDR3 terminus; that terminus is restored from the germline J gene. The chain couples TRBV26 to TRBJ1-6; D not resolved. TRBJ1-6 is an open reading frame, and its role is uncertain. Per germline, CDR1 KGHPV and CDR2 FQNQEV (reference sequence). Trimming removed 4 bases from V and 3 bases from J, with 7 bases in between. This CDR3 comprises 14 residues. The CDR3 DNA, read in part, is TGTGCCAGCAGTCCGGGCATCTATAATTCGCCCCTCTAC. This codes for CASSPGIYNSPLY. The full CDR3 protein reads CASSPGIYNSPLYF.

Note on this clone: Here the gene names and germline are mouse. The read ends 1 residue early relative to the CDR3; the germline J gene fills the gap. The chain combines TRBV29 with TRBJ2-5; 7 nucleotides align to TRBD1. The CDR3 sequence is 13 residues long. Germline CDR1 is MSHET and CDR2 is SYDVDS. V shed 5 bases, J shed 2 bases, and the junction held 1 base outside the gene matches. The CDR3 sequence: CASSRDSQDTQYF. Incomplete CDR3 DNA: TGTGCTAGCAGTCGGGACAGCCAAGACACCCAGTAC.

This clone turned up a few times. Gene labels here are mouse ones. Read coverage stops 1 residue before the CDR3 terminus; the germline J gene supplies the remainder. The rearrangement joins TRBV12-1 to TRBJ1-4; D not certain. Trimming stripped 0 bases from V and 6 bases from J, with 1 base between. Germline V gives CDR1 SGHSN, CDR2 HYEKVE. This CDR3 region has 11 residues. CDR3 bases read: TGTGCCAGCTCTCTCGACGAAAGATTATTT. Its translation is CASSLDERLF. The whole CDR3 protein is CASSLDERLFF.

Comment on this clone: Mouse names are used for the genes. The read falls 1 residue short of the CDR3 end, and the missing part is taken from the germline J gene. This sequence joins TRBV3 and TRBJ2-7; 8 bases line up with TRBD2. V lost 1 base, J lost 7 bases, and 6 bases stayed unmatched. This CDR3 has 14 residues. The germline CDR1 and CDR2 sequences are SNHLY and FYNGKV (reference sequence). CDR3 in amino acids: CASSLDLGGGEQYF. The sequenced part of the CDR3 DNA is TGTGCCAGCAGCTTAGATCTGGGGGGAGGAGAACAGTAC.

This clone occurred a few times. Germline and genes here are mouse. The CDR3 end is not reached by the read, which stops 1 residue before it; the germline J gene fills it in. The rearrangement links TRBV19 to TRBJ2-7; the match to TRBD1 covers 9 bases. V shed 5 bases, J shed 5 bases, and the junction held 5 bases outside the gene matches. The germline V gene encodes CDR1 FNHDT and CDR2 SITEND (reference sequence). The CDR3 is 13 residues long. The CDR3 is CASSPGTGHEQYF. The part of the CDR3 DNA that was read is TGTGCCAGCAGCCCCGGGACAGGGCATGAACAGTAC.